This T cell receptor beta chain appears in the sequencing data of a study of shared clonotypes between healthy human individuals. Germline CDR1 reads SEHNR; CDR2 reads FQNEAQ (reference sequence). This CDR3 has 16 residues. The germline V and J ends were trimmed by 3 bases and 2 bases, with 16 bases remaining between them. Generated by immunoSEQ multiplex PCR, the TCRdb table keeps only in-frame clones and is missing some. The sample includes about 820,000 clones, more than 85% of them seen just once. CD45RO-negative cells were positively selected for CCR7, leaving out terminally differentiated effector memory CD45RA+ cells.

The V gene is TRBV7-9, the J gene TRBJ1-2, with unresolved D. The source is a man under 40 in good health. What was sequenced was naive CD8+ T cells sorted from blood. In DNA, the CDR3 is TGTGCCAGCAGCTTTTTCTCTCAGGAAGGGAACTATGGCTACACCTTC. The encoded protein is CASSFFSQEGNYGYTF.